Listed below are T cell receptor beta chains from one sample, sequenced in a study of PD-1 blockade in classical Hodgkin lymphoma. Profiled with immunoSEQ multiplex PCR; TCRdb holds only in-frame clones, not every one. The table includes about 2,900 clones, roughly four fifths detected once. The sample here was CD8+ T cells from blood, taken before the fourth cycle of nivolumab. Receptors were obtained from a human donor with classical Hodgkin lymphoma. Each CDR3 is given with its conserved first and last residue. The D gene is left open where the match is weak. Size is omitted from some rows. Given values are once, few, many or a class for expanded clones.

d_gene: TRBD2
abundance: -
j_gene: TRBJ2-3
v_gene: TRBV27
CDR3aa: CASSRPGLADTDTQYF
CDR3nt: TGTGCCAGCAGCCGACCCGGACTAGCGGACACAGATACGCAGTATTTT

d_gene: TRBD1
abundance: -
j_gene: TRBJ2-1
v_gene: TRBV6-4
CDR3aa: CASSKATGAAEQFF
CDR3nt: TGTGCCAGCAGCAAAGCTACAGGGGCGGCTGAGCAGTTCTTC

d_gene: -
abundance: -
j_gene: TRBJ1-4
v_gene: TRBV6-6
CDR3aa: CASSYSRSGGGEKLFF
CDR3nt: TGTGCCAGCAGTTACTCGAGGTCGGGGGGCGGTGAAAAACTGTTTTTT

d_gene: -
abundance: -
j_gene: TRBJ2-7
v_gene: TRBV9
CDR3aa: CASSVVGGGEQYF
CDR3nt: TGTGCCAGCAGCGTAGTGGGGGGTGGGGAGCAGTACTTC

d_gene: -
abundance: -
j_gene: TRBJ1-5
v_gene: TRBV23-1
CDR3aa: CASSQLYNSNQPQHF
CDR3nt: TGCGCCAGCAGTCAATTGTATAATAGCAATCAGCCCCAGCATTTT

d_gene: -
abundance: -
j_gene: TRBJ2-7
v_gene: TRBV19
CDR3aa: CASSIDTGTYEQYF
CDR3nt: TGTGCCAGTAGTATAGACACAGGTACCTACGAGCAGTACTTC

d_gene: -
abundance: -
j_gene: TRBJ1-1
v_gene: TRBV28
CDR3aa: CASSLRNTEAFF
CDR3nt: TGTGCCAGCAGCCTCAGGAACACTGAAGCTTTCTTT

d_gene: -
abundance: -
j_gene: TRBJ2-2
v_gene: TRBV9
CDR3aa: CASRGGPHTGELFF
CDR3nt: TGTGCCAGCAGGGGGGGTCCCCACACCGGGGAGCTGTTTTTT

d_gene: -
abundance: -
j_gene: TRBJ2-7
v_gene: TRBV9
CDR3aa: CASSVDPGSYEQYF
CDR3nt: TGTGCCAGCAGCGTAGATCCGGGGAGCTACGAGCAGTACTTC

d_gene: -
abundance: -
j_gene: TRBJ1-1
v_gene: TRBV2
CDR3aa: CASRTYGGTMNTEAFF
CDR3nt: TGTGCCAGCAGGACCTATGGGGGGACCATGAACACTGAAGCTTTCTTT

d_gene: -
abundance: -
j_gene: TRBJ2-1
v_gene: TRBV27
CDR3aa: CASSSTGSAMGHNEQFF
CDR3nt: TGTGCCAGCAGTTCCACGGGGAGTGCAATGGGTCACAATGAGCAGTTCTTC

d_gene: TRBD2
abundance: -
j_gene: TRBJ2-3
v_gene: TRBV11-2
CDR3aa: CASSNKLAGATDTQYF
CDR3nt: TGTGCCAGCAGCAACAAGCTAGCGGGGGCAACAGATACGCAGTATTTT

d_gene: TRBD1
abundance: -
j_gene: TRBJ2-5
v_gene: TRBV6-1
CDR3aa: CASIPPRGLDETQYF
CDR3nt: TGTGCCAGCATTCCCCCCAGGGGGCTCGACGAGACCCAGTACTTC

d_gene: TRBD1
abundance: -
j_gene: TRBJ1-4
v_gene: TRBV28
CDR3aa: CASSLDREGEKLFF
CDR3nt: TGTGCCAGCAGTTTGGACAGGGAGGGTGAAAAACTGTTTTTT

d_gene: TRBD1
abundance: -
j_gene: TRBJ2-6
v_gene: TRBV7-9
CDR3aa: CASSLRGTGGSGANVLTF
CDR3nt: TGTGCCAGCAGCCTAAGAGGGACAGGGGGCTCTGGGGCCAACGTCCTGACTTTC

d_gene: -
abundance: few
j_gene: TRBJ1-5
v_gene: TRBV7-3
CDR3aa: CASSSHGFEGKVGGNQPQHF
CDR3nt: TGTGCCAGCAGCTCCCACGGGTTCGAGGGAAAAGTCGGCGGCAATCAGCCCCAGCATTTT

d_gene: -
abundance: few
j_gene: TRBJ1-5
v_gene: TRBV19
CDR3aa: CASTWVRGNDQPQHF
CDR3nt: TGTGCCAGTACTTGGGTTCGCGGAAACGATCAGCCCCAGCATTTT

d_gene: TRBD1
abundance: -
j_gene: TRBJ2-2
v_gene: TRBV4-3
CDR3aa: CASSPTGVGELFF
CDR3nt: TGCGCCAGCAGCCCAACAGGGGTCGGGGAGCTGTTTTTT

d_gene: -
abundance: -
j_gene: TRBJ1-3
v_gene: TRBV4-2
CDR3aa: CASEDTGNTIYF
CDR3nt: TGTGCCTCAGAGGACACTGGAAACACCATATATTTT

d_gene: TRBD2
abundance: -
j_gene: TRBJ2-4
v_gene: TRBV13
CDR3aa: CASSLVAGGPNIQYF
CDR3nt: TGTGCCAGCAGCTTAGTAGCGGGGGGGCCGAACATTCAGTACTTC